What follows are 16 T cell receptor beta chains derived from one specimen sequenced in a study of human T cells and chemical hapten exposure. TCRdb fed the RACE reads into MiXCR, producing one record per CDR3 protein. Here the sample spans fewer than 200,000 distinct CDR3 sequences, around 22% being singletons. The time point: patch test 1, 2 weeks after DPC sensitization. This sample's treatment: therapeutic diphenylcyclopropenone sensitization with weekly scalp DPC. The input for sequencing was whole blood, taken in connection with sensitization to the hapten diphenylcyclopropenone (DPC). Receptors were obtained from a woman aged 50 to 65 with alopecia areata. Some clones in this sample may be carry-over from other donors' samples.

This clonotype was seen more than once but under ten times. The V call is TRBV9, the J call TRBJ2-5, with TRBD1 matching 7 bases. The CDR3 has 15 amino acids. Losses at the gene ends were 2 bases for V and 1 base for J; bases not matched to a gene: 5. CDR1 and CDR2 from the germline V gene are SGDLS and YYNGEE. CDR3 DNA: TGTGCCAGCAGCGTTACGGGACAGATCCAAGAGACCCAGTACTTC. Protein sequence: CASSVTGQIQETQYF. The full variable domain, in which reference TRBV9 and TRBJ2-5 provide the parts outside the CDR3, is DSGVTQTPKHLITATGQRVTLRCSPRSGDLSVYWYQQSLDQGLQFLIQYYNGEERAKGNILERFSAQQFPDLHSELNLSSLELGDSALYFCASSVTGQIQETQYFGPGTRLLVL.

The CDR3 bases are TGTGCCAGCAGCTTGGATTGGGGAGGGCCTAAGCAGTACTTC. The encoded protein is CASSLDWGGPKQYF. The V and J genes are TRBV5-5 and TRBJ2-7; 7 nucleotides match TRBD2. There are 14 residues in the CDR3. V lost 0 bases to trimming and J lost 8 bases; unmatched junction nucleotides: 8. Germline assignment: CDR1 SGHKS and CDR2 YYEKEE (reference sequence).

This chain joins TRBV21-1 and TRBJ1-4; TRBD1 was called by the table and not checked on the DNA. TRBV21-1 counts as a pseudogene. The CDR3 spans 15 residues. CDR3 sequence: CASSKKRGSNEKLFF. In nucleotides, the CDR3 is TGTGCCAGCAGCAAGAAGAGGGGGTCGAATGAAAAACTGTTTTTT.

This clonotype has more than one count but fewer than ten. This chain connects TRBV27 to TRBJ1-5; possibly TRBD1 for D (5 bases). Trimming removed 5 bases at V and 0 bases at J, with 11 bases between. This CDR3 has 15 residues. Germline V gene sequence: CDR1 MNHEY, CDR2 SMNVEV (reference sequence). Written as DNA, the CDR3 is TGTGCCAGCAGTCGGGGCCTTTATAGCAATCAGCCCCAGCATTTT. This translates into CASSRGLYSNQPQHF.

This clonotype was counted only a few times. J is TRBJ2-3 and V is TRBV20-1; 9 bases are a match to TRBD2. The V and J ends lost 6 bases and 6 bases, in that order; junction bases with no gene match: 22. The CDR3 consists of 18 residues. Germline CDR1 DFQATT, CDR2 SNEGSKA (reference sequence). In DNA form, the CDR3 reads TGCAGTGCCCGCGTGGCGGGAGGGGTCCATTTATCTTCGGATACGCAGTATTTT. Translation: CSARVAGGVHLSSDTQYF.

The chain recombines TRBV5-1 with TRBJ2-3, with D possibly matching TRBD1 (6 bases). Germline loops: CDR1 SGHRS, CDR2 YFSETQ. The CDR3 totals 15 residues. The germline V and J ends were trimmed by 4 bases and 4 bases, with 16 bases remaining between them. The chain's CDR3 is CASSRSQTGPDTQYF. CDR3 nucleotide sequence: TGCGCCAGCAGCCGATCACAGACAGGACCAGATACGCAGTATTTT.

This clonotype was seen only a few times. The CDR3 nucleotides read TGTGCCATCAGTGAGTTAGGAGTAGGGGCAGACTATGGCTACACCTTC. This sequence encodes CAISELGVGADYGYTF. The V call is TRBV10-3, the J call TRBJ1-2; TRBD1 is a possible D gene (5 bases). Trimming cost V 1 base and J 3 bases, with 15 bases left between them. CDR3 size: 16 residues. Germline lookup yields CDR1 ENHRY and CDR2 SYGVKD.

This chain connects TRBV5-4 to TRBJ2-1; TRBD1 aligns across 8 bases. Germline CDR1 SGHNT, CDR2 YYREEE (reference sequence). V shed 0 bases, J shed 2 bases, and the junction held 4 bases outside the gene matches. The CDR3 is made up of 16 amino acids. The CDR3 here is CASSLAGGAAYNEQFF. Written as DNA, the CDR3 is TGTGCCAGCAGCTTGGCAGGGGGCGCGGCCTACAATGAGCAGTTCTTC.

There are a few counts of this clonotype. This chain joins TRBV29-1 and TRBJ2-5, with D possibly being TRBD1 (6 bases). The V gene's germline CDR1 is SQVTM and CDR2 ANQGSEA. Between the trimmed V and J ends, which lost 4 bases and 7 bases, there was a span of 13 bases. This CDR3 has 12 amino acids. The CDR3 DNA reads TGCAGCGTTGTCAGGGGCCCAGGGACCCAGTACTTC. It codes for CSVVRGPGTQYF.

This clonotype was counted only a few times. The chain uses TRBV10-1 and TRBJ1-3; no reliable D call. The CDR3 spans 12 residues. The germline CDR1 and CDR2 sequences are WNHNN and SYGVQD (reference sequence). With 10 bases removed from V and 1 base from J, the gap between germline ends came to 8 bases. The CDR3 region is CATKGSGNTIYF. Here the CDR3 DNA reads TGCGCCACCAAGGGATCTGGAAACACCATATATTTT.

The V and J genes are TRBV29-1 and TRBJ2-7; D remains unclear. The length of the CDR3 is 11 residues. Germline V CDR1 and CDR2: SQVTM, ANQGSEA. With 7 bases removed from V and 0 bases from J, the gap between germline ends came to 7 bases. The CDR3 sequence is CSGSNSYEQYF. The CDR3, as DNA: TGCAGCGGGAGCAACTCCTACGAGCAGTACTTC.

The V gene is TRBV12-3 or TRBV12-4, the J gene TRBJ2-5, with TRBD2 as a possible D gene (5 bases). The CDR3 is 15 amino acids. Trimming removed 2 bases from V and 4 bases from J, with 14 bases in between. This CDR3 reads CASSLSRIARETQYF. Here the CDR3 DNA reads TGTGCCAGCAGTTTAAGTAGGATAGCGCGAGAGACCCAGTACTTC.

This clonotype was recorded a few times. The chain combines TRBV9 with TRBJ2-7, with 11 bases fitting TRBD2. Per germline, CDR1 SGDLS and CDR2 YYNGEE. J lost 3 bases, V lost 4 bases, and 6 bases had no gene match. The CDR3 runs 15 residues. In nucleotides, the CDR3 is TGTGCCAGCAGCCCCAGACTAGCGGGGAACTACGAGCAGTACTTC. Protein: CASSPRLAGNYEQYF.

In this sample, this clonotype turned up once. The genes are TRBV20-1 and TRBJ2-3, with a weak D call TRBD2 (6 bases). The germline CDR1 and CDR2 sequences are DFQATT and SNEGSKA (reference sequence). The CDR3 totals 15 residues. Trimming shortened V by 2 bases and J by 0 bases, and 12 bases separated the two germline ends. CDR3 sequence (DNA): TGCAGTGCTAGACTAGCGTTGATTAGCACAGATACGCAGTATTTT. Translated, it gives CSARLALISTDTQYF.

This clonotype came up a few times. The chain couples TRBV7-9 to TRBJ2-6, with D perhaps given as TRBD1 or TRBD2 (5 bases each). The V and J ends lost 6 bases and 4 bases respectively, with 16 bases between them. CDR3 length: 16 residues. Germline V gene sequence: CDR1 SEHNR, CDR2 FQNEAQ (reference sequence). This CDR3 is CASSPARGPGANVLTF. The DNA of the CDR3 is TGTGCCAGCAGTCCGGCGAGGGGCCCAGGGGCCAACGTCCTGACTTTC.

V gene TRBV5-5 combines with J gene TRBJ2-5, with 7 nucleotides matching TRBD2. CDR1 SGHKS and CDR2 YYEKEE come from the germline V gene (reference sequence). The trim removed 4 bases at V and 3 bases at J, leaving 9 bases unmatched. This CDR3 is 15 amino acids long. The CDR3 DNA reads TGTGCCAGCAGCCCTTTTGGGGGGGAGGAAGAGACCCAGTACTTC. Protein sequence: CASSPFGGEEETQYF.